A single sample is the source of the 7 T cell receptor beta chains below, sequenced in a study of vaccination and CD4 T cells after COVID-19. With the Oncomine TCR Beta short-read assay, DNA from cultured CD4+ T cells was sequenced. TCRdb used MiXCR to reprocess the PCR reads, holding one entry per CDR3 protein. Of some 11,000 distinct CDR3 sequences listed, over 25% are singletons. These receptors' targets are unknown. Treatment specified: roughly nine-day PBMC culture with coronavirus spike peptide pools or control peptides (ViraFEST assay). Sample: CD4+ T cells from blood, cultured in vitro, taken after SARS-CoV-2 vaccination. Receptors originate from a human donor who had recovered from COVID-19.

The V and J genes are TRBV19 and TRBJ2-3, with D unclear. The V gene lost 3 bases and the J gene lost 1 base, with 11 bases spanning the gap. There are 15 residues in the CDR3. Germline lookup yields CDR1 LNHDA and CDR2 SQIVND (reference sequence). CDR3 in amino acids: CASSMALQGTDTQYF. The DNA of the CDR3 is TGTGCCAGTAGTATGGCACTCCAGGGCACAGATACGCAGTATTTT. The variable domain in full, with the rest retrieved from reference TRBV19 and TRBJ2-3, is DGGITQSPKYLFRKEGQNVTLSCEQNLNHDAMYWYRQDPGQGLRLIYYSQIVNDFQKGDIAEGYSVSREKKESFPLTVTSAQKNPTAFYLCASSMALQGTDTQYFGPGTRLTVL.

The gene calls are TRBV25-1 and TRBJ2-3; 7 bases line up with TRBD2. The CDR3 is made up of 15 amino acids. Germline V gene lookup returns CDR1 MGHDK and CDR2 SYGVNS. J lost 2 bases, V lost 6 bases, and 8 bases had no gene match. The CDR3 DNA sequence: TGTGCCAGCAGAGCCTTAGCGGGCGTCACAGATACGCAGTATTTT. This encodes CASRALAGVTDTQYF.

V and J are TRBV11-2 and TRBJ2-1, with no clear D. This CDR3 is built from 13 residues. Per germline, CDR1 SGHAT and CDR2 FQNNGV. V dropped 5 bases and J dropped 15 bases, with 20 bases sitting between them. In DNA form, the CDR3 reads TGTGCCAGCAGCCCAATCCCAGCCCCCGATCGGTTCTTC. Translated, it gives CASSPIPAPDRFF.

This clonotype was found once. The CDR3 coding sequence is TGTGCCAGTAATCCACGACAGGGGGGGTACAATGAGCAGTTCTTC. This codes for CASNPRQGGYNEQFF. The V call is TRBV19, the J call TRBJ2-1, with 9 bases lining up with TRBD1. This CDR3 spans 15 amino acids. V shed 7 bases, J shed 4 bases, and the junction held 8 bases outside the gene matches. From germline, CDR1 is LNHDA and CDR2 SQIVND (reference sequence).

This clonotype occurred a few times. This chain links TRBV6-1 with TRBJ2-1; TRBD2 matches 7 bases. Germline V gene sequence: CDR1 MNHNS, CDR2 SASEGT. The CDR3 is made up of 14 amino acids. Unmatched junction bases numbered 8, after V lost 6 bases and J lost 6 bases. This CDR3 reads CASSDGLGGNEQFF. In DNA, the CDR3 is TGTGCCAGCAGCGACGGACTAGGCGGCAATGAGCAGTTCTTC.

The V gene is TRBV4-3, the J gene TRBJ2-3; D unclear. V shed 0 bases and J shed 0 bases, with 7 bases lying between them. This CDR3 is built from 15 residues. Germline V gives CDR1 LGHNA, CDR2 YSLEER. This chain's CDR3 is CASSQDPRSTDTQYF. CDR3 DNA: TGCGCCAGCAGCCAAGATCCCAGGAGCACAGATACGCAGTATTTT.

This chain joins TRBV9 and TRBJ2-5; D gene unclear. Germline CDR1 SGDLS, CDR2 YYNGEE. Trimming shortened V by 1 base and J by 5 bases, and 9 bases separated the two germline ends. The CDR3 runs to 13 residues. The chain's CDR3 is CASSVSVGETQYF. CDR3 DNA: TGTGCCAGCAGCGTAAGCGTGGGGGAGACCCAGTACTTC.